The 16 T cell receptor beta chains reported below all come from one sample, sequenced in a study of beta chain features in type 1 diabetes. Investigators reverse transcribed all isolated RNA, so they sequenced expressed TCRB transcripts. Sequencing was performed with immunoSEQ multiplex PCR; in TCRdb, only in-frame clones are kept and a portion is missing. The sample has 140,000 or so clones, around 9.3% seen once; the top ten hold roughly 1.4%. Sequenced input: naive CD4+ T cells from blood. Source of these receptors: a man younger than 30 in good health.

This clone was recorded a few times. The DNA for the CDR3 is TGCGCCAGCAGCCAAGCAGTGGTGGGACAGGGGTCGTGGGAGCAGTTCTTC. Amino acid sequence: CASSQAVVGQGSWEQFF. The chain joins TRBV4-1 to TRBJ2-1; 10 positions agree with TRBD1. V shed 1 base and J 10 bases; nucleotides not matched to a gene: 13. The germline V gene has CDR1 MGHRA and CDR2 YSYEKL. CDR3 length: 17 residues.

The chain recombines TRBV27 with TRBJ2-3, with D possibly matching TRBD2 (6 bases). Trimming removed 3 bases at V and 0 bases at J, with 10 bases between. Looked up from germline, CDR1 is MNHEY and CDR2 is SMNVEV (reference sequence). The CDR3 contains 15 residues. CDR3 region: CASSLEGTSTDTQYF. The CDR3 bases are TGTGCCAGCAGTTTGGAAGGGACTAGCACAGATACGCAGTATTTT.

This clone appeared a few times. The V and J genes are TRBV7-6 and TRBJ1-3; D not certain. V was pared by 1 base and J by 0 bases, with 4 bases between. The CDR3 totals 14 residues. Germline loops: CDR1 SGHVS, CDR2 FNYEAQ. The DNA of the CDR3 is TGTGCCAGCAGCTTAGGGAGCTCTGGAAACACCATATATTTT. It codes for CASSLGSSGNTIYF.

This clone has more than one count but fewer than ten. The chain employs TRBV30 and TRBJ1-2, with 8 nucleotides matching TRBD1. Trimming took 0 bases from V and 8 from J; bases not matched to a gene: 8. CDR1 and CDR2 from the germline V gene are GTSNPN and SVGIG (reference sequence). The CDR3 spans 14 residues. In DNA, the CDR3 is TGTGCCTGGAGTGTACACAGGGGGGGCGGAGGCTACACCTTC. Protein: CAWSVHRGGGGYTF.

This clone was recorded a few times. The chain links TRBV11-2 to TRBJ2-4, with D unclear. V was pared by 1 base and J by 10 bases, with 11 bases between. The CDR3 is 13 amino acids. CDR1 and CDR2 from the germline V gene are SGHAT and FQNNGV. Here the CDR3 DNA reads TGTGCCAGCAGCTTAGCGGTCAGGTTAATTCAGTACTTC. Its protein product is CASSLAVRLIQYF.

There are a few counts of this clone. The chain employs TRBV6-5 and TRBJ2-1; possible D gene TRBD2, 5 bases. Trimming took off 2 bases at V and 7 bases at J, with 18 bases between the two ends. The CDR3 totals 16 residues. Germline assignment: CDR1 MNHEY and CDR2 SVGAGI. The CDR3 DNA sequence: TGTGCCAGCAGTTACCCCGGCCCGACACGGGGAAATGAGCAGTTCTTC. Translating gives CASSYPGPTRGNEQFF.

The rearrangement uses TRBV7-9 and TRBJ2-3; perhaps TRBD2 as D (5 bases). Trimming took 5 bases from V and 3 from J, leaving 12 bases between them. The CDR3 is made up of 14 amino acids. Germline assignment: CDR1 SEHNR and CDR2 FQNEAQ (reference sequence). This chain's CDR3 is CASSPRRRTDTQYF. CDR3 nucleotides: TGTGCCAGCAGCCCAAGACGGAGGACAGATACGCAGTATTTT. Variable domain in full (rest from reference TRBV7-9 and TRBJ2-3): DTGVSQNPRHKITKRGQNVTFRCDPISEHNRLYWYRQTLGQGPEFLTYFQNEAQLEKSRLLSDRFSAERPKGSFSTLEIQRTEQGDSAMYLCASSPRRRTDTQYFGPGTRLTVL.

This clone was observed many times. The chain combines TRBV7-9 with TRBJ2-5; no definite D call. CDR1 and CDR2 from the germline V gene are SEHNR and FQNEAQ (reference sequence). The CDR3 has 12 amino acids. Trimming removed 1 base at V and 4 bases at J, with 4 bases between. For the CDR3, the DNA is TGTGCCAGCAGCTTAGATCGAGAGACCCAGTACTTC. Translation: CASSLDRETQYF.

This clone was observed a handful of times. This chain connects TRBV7-2 to TRBJ2-5, with 9 bases lining up with TRBD2. Per the germline V gene, CDR1 is SGHTA and CDR2 is FQGNSA. The V and J ends lost 5 bases and 5 bases, in that order; junction bases with no gene match: 12. The CDR3 has 16 residues. CDR3 DNA sequence: TGTGCCAGCAGCCCATCCTCCGGGACTAGCAGCGAGACCCAGTACTTC. Residues: CASSPSSGTSSETQYF.

The chain links TRBV7-2 to TRBJ2-1, with TRBD2 matching over 9 bases. Germline trimming cut 2 bases from V and 9 bases from J; bases unmatched to any gene: 8. This CDR3 is built from 15 residues. CDR1 SGHTA and CDR2 FQGNSA come from the germline V gene. Written as DNA, the CDR3 is TGTGCCAGCAGCTTATTTCCTAGCGGGGTGGGTGAGCAGTTCTTC. Its protein product is CASSLFPSGVGEQFF. The variable domain in full, completed from reference TRBV7-2 and TRBJ2-1, reads GAGVSQSPSNKVTEKGKDVELRCDPISGHTALYWYRQSLGQGLEFLIYFQGNSAPDKSGLPSDRFSAERTGGSVSTLTIQRTQQEDSAVYLCASSLFPSGVGEQFFGPGTRLTVL.

This chain joins TRBV4-3 and TRBJ2-1; TRBD2 is a possible D gene (6 bases). Trimming pared 1 base from V and 0 bases from J, leaving 10 bases between. Germline values: CDR1 LGHNA, CDR2 YSLEER. CDR3 size: 16 residues. CDR3 nucleotides: TGCGCCAGCAGCCAAGCGGGGCGGGGCTCCTACAATGAGCAGTTCTTC. Its protein product is CASSQAGRGSYNEQFF.

The J gene is TRBJ2-2, the V gene TRBV7-6, with D unclear. Trimming took off 1 base at V and 5 bases at J, with 5 bases between the two ends. Germline loops: CDR1 SGHVS, CDR2 FNYEAQ. This CDR3 is 13 amino acids long. CDR3 protein: CASSLDRTGELFF. The CDR3 DNA sequence: TGTGCCAGCAGCTTAGACCGGACCGGGGAGCTGTTTTTT.

The chain has TRBV6-5 and TRBJ1-1; perhaps TRBD1 as D (6 bases). Germline V gene lookup returns CDR1 MNHEY and CDR2 SVGAGI. Trimming removed 6 bases at V and 0 bases at J, with 11 bases between. CDR3 length equals 14 residues. This chain's CDR3 is CASRLGQMNTEAFF. CDR3 in DNA: TGTGCCAGCAGACTAGGACAGATGAACACTGAAGCTTTCTTT.

This clone turned up a few times. The chain recombines TRBV4-1 with TRBJ1-2; D might be TRBD1 (5 bases). Germline assignment: CDR1 MGHRA and CDR2 YSYEKL. Trimming left V 1 base short and J 2 bases short, with 8 bases between. The CDR3 length is 14 residues. As DNA, the CDR3 is TGCGCCAGCAGCCAAGCAGGGTTGAACTATGGCTACACCTTC. The encoded protein is CASSQAGLNYGYTF.

This chain joins TRBV4-1 and TRBJ1-2; D is uncertain. V was clipped by 5 bases and J by 6 bases, with 13 bases between them. This CDR3 has 13 amino acids. In germline, CDR1 is MGHRA, CDR2 YSYEKL. The CDR3 nucleotides read TGCGCCAGCAGCAGGCCGGGATTTGATGGCTACACCTTC. Its translation is CASSRPGFDGYTF.

This chain joins TRBV5-4 and TRBJ2-1, with D perhaps TRBD2 (6 bases). This CDR3 is 15 amino acids long. Germline CDR1 reads SGHNT; CDR2 reads YYREEE (reference sequence). Trimming took off 0 bases at V and 2 bases at J, with 9 bases between the two ends. In nucleotides, the CDR3 is TGTGCCAGCAGCTTGGGCGGGGCGACCTACAATGAGCAGTTCTTC. Translating gives CASSLGGATYNEQFF.